This T cell receptor (beta chain) was recorded in a study of T cell changes during pregnancy in multiple sclerosis. Trimming shortened V by 4 bases and J by 6 bases, and 10 bases separated the two germline ends. The CDR3 has 12 residues. Germline CDR1 is SQVTM and CDR2 is ANQGSEA. Profiling relied on immunoSEQ multiplex PCR, and the TCRdb table lists in-frame clones only, not all of them. The table records some 40,000 clones, roughly nine tenths of them present only once. This material consisted of CD4+ T cells from peripheral blood mononuclear cells, taken in the first trimester of pregnancy. The TCR was taken from a female donor with multiple sclerosis, enrolled in a pregnancy study. The V and J genes are TRBV29-1 and TRBJ2-1; weak D call: TRBD2 (5 bases). The CDR3 loop is CSVVGLPNEQFF. CDR3 nucleotides: TGCAGCGTTGTTGGACTCCCCAATGAGCAGTTCTTC.